This is a list of T cell receptor beta chains from one sample in a study. TCRdb called the RT-PCR reads again in MiXCR, with one record for every CDR3 protein. The profile covers more than 550,000 distinct CDR3 sequences, with over 12% appearing a single time and roughly 3.6% taken by the ten largest. The material sequenced was memory CD4+ T cells from blood. All receptors derive from a female donor in good health, serving as a healthy control. Both conserved end residues are part of each CDR3. Each record gives: clone size, V gene, J gene, CDR3 length, D gene, CDR3 protein, CDR3 DNA. The D gene is left open where the match is weak. Rows give clone size only sometimes, using once, few, many, or a class for an expanded clone.

-	TRBV20-1	TRBJ1-4	17	-	CSARDSTGRKRGEKLFF	TGCAGTGCTAGAGATAGTACGGGACGGAAACGCGGTGAAAAACTGTTTTTT
few	TRBV24-1	TRBJ2-7	18	TRBD2	CATSDRSGLAECSYEQYF	TGTGCCACCAGTGATCGCTCGGGACTAGCGGAGTGCTCCTACGAGCAGTACTTC
few	TRBV28	TRBJ2-7	12	-	CASSGGQYEQYF	TGTGCCAGCAGTGGAGGACAATACGAGCAGTACTTC
many	TRBV29-1	TRBJ2-3	15	TRBD1	CSVQPGGLGTDTQYF	TGCAGCGTACAACCAGGGGGATTGGGCACAGATACGCAGTATTTT
-	TRBV7-6	TRBJ2-3	12	-	CASSDYTDTQYF	TGTGCCAGCAGTGACTACACAGATACGCAGTATTTT
-	TRBV24-1	TRBJ2-5	12	-	CATSGGQETQYF	TGTGCCACGTCGGGGGGACAGGAGACCCAGTACTTC
many	TRBV4-3	TRBJ1-2	13	-	CASSQDDYYGYTF	TGCGCCAGCAGCCAAGATGATTACTATGGCTACACCTTC
many	TRBV12-3/TRBV12-4	TRBJ1-1	13	-	CASNAEAQTEAFF	TGTGCCAGCAACGCAGAGGCCCAAACTGAAGCTTTCTTT
-	TRBV25-1	TRBJ2-2	14	-	CASGVASGGGELFF	TGTGCCAGCGGGGTGGCCTCAGGCGGCGGGGAGCTGTTTTTT
-	TRBV7-2	TRBJ1-2	14	TRBD1	CASRLDRVGYGYTF	TGTGCCAGCAGACTAGACAGGGTGGGCTATGGCTACACCTTC
-	TRBV5-1	TRBJ1-1	13	TRBD1	CASSPGQEAESFF	TGCGCCAGCAGCCCCGGACAGGAGGCTGAATCTTTCTTT
many	TRBV5-1	TRBJ2-3	15	-	CASSPNPGGTDTQYF	TGCGCCAGCAGCCCCAACCCGGGGGGCACAGATACGCAGTATTTT
many	TRBV7-3	TRBJ2-1	15	-	CAGDRGGAGYNEQFF	TGTGCCGGGGATCGAGGGGGGGCAGGTTATAATGAGCAGTTCTTC
-	TRBV9	TRBJ2-2	15	-	CASSTFGANTGELFF	TGTGCCAGCAGCACCTTCGGGGCCAACACCGGGGAGCTGTTTTTT